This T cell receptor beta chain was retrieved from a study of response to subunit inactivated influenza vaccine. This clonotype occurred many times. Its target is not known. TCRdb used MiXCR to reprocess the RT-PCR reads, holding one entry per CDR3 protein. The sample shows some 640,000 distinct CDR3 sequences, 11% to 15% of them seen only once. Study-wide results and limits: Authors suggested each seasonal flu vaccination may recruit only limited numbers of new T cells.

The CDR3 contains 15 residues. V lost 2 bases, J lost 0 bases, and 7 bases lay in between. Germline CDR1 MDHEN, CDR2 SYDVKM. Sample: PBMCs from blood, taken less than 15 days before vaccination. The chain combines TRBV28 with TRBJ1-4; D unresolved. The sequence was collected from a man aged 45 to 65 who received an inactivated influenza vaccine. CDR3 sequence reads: CASSLARATNEKLFF. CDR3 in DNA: TGTGCCAGCAGTTTAGCGCGCGCAACTAATGAAAAACTGTTTTTT.